Below are 25 T cell receptor beta chains sequenced from a single sample in a study of OX40 agonist ivuxolimab in advanced cancers. Data came from immunoSEQ multiplex PCR; TCRdb stores just in-frame clones and leaves some out. The repertoire holds about 86,000 clones, with roughly 89% as singletons. The source was CD4+ or CD8+ T cells sorted from blood, collected in a trial of the OX40 agonist ivuxolimab. All receptors derive from an adult with an advanced solid tumor such as melanoma, head and neck, liver or kidney cancer.

The CDR3 DNA is TGTGCCAGCAGCCCATCGGACAGGGAGGACACCGGGGAGCTGTTTTTT. It encodes CASSPSDREDTGELFF. The chain combines TRBV7-9 with TRBJ2-2; TRBD1 matches at 8 bases. The V segment lost 5 bases and the J segment 3 bases; nucleotides outside the gene matches: 8. The CDR3 sequence is 16 residues long. The germline CDR1 and CDR2 sequences are SEHNR and FQNEAQ (reference sequence).

The V and J genes are TRBV18 and TRBJ2-6; D possibly corresponds to TRBD2 (5 bases). Germline assignment: CDR1 KGHSH and CDR2 LQKENI. The germline V and J ends were trimmed by 3 bases and 0 bases, with 9 bases remaining between them. The CDR3 runs 16 residues. DNA of the CDR3: TGTGCCAGCTCACCGACGGGAAGCTCTGGGGCCAACGTCCTGACTTTC. Encoded protein: CASSPTGSSGANVLTF.

This rearrangement joins TRBV7-6 to TRBJ1-5; D gene uncertain. The CDR3 extends over 12 amino acids. V lost 4 bases and J 9 bases, leaving 10 bases between the germline ends. Germline V gene data show CDR1 as SGHVS and CDR2 as FNYEAQ. The CDR3 coding sequence is TGTGCCAGCAGCTCGGCCGGTGGGCCCCAGCATTTT. The encoded protein is CASSSAGGPQHF. Drawing the rest from reference TRBV7-6 and TRBJ1-5, the complete variable domain is GAGVSQSPRYKVTKRGQDVALRCDPISGHVSLYWYRQALGQGPEFLTYFNYEAQQDKSGLPNDRFSAERPEGSISTLTIQRTEQRDSAMYRCASSSAGGPQHFGDGTRLSIL.

The chain links TRBV7-3 to TRBJ1-2, with D uncertain. The germline CDR1 and CDR2 sequences are SGHTA and FQGTGA. V was pared by 5 bases and J by 3 bases, with 10 bases between. The CDR3 consists of 13 residues. The CDR3: CASSPTRDYGYTF. CDR3 DNA: TGTGCCAGCAGCCCGACACGGGACTATGGCTACACCTTC.

The rearrangement joins TRBV7-9 to TRBJ2-3; D is undetermined. The CDR3 has 16 amino acids. With 3 bases removed from V and 3 bases from J, the gap between germline ends came to 16 bases. CDR1 and CDR2 (germline): SEHNR, FQNEAQ (reference sequence). CDR3 amino acids: CASSFYSPALTDTQYF. CDR3 sequence (DNA): TGTGCCAGCAGCTTTTATTCGCCAGCGTTAACAGATACGCAGTATTTT.

The V and J genes are TRBV5-1 and TRBJ2-1; 13 nucleotides match TRBD2. Germline V gene lookup returns CDR1 SGHRS and CDR2 YFSETQ. This CDR3 has 15 amino acids. V gave up 1 base and J gave up 9 bases; unmatched junction bases: 4. The CDR3 spells CASSLTSGGASEQFF. The CDR3 DNA reads TGCGCCAGCAGCTTGACTAGCGGGGGGGCCTCTGAGCAGTTCTTC.

The CDR3 spells CSVEEGGGRRYEQYF. The CDR3 DNA follows: TGCAGCGTTGAAGAGGGTGGCGGGAGAAGGTACGAGCAGTACTTC. V usage is TRBV29-1 and J usage is TRBJ2-7, with 7 nucleotides matching TRBD2. The CDR3 contains 15 residues. Per the germline V gene, CDR1 is SQVTM and CDR2 is ANQGSEA. V shed 0 bases, J shed 4 bases, and the junction held 9 bases outside the gene matches.

In the case of this clone: This sample also contains other DNA sequences that code for the same CDR3. This sequence joins TRBV6-6 and TRBJ2-1; D is undetermined. The CDR3 is 13 amino acids. Trimming stripped 4 bases from V and 10 bases from J, with 14 bases between. Looked up from germline, CDR1 is MNHNY and CDR2 is SVGAGI (reference sequence). CDR3 sequence: CASSSEKINEQFF. The DNA for the CDR3 is TGTGCCAGCAGTTCCGAGAAGATCAACGAGCAGTTCTTC.

The chain employs TRBV28 and TRBJ2-3; 7 nucleotides line up with TRBD1. Germline V gives CDR1 MDHEN, CDR2 SYDVKM. This CDR3 contains 15 residues. V trimming: 7 bases; J trimming: 0 bases; junction bases outside the gene matches: 7. In DNA form, the CDR3 reads TGTGCCAGCAAACACAGGGGAAAGAGCACAGATACGCAGTATTTT. It yields the protein CASKHRGKSTDTQYF.

The chain links TRBV27 to TRBJ1-2; no reliable D call. CDR1 and CDR2 from the germline V gene are MNHEY and SMNVEV (reference sequence). The CDR3 length is 16 residues. V was clipped by 5 bases and J by 3 bases, with 19 bases between them. CDR3 region: CASSDIASVDYYGYTF. The CDR3 coding sequence is TGTGCCAGCAGTGATATCGCCTCAGTGGATTACTATGGCTACACCTTC.

The CDR3 loop is CASTETGGLTPLHF. CDR3 bases: TGTGCCAGCACCGAGACAGGGGGACTTACACCCCTCCACTTT. The gene calls are TRBV6-4 and TRBJ1-6; 9 positions match TRBD1. Germline-derived CDR1 and CDR2 are MRHNA and SNTAGT. The CDR3 loop spans 14 amino acids. The V segment lost 7 bases and the J segment 11 bases; nucleotides outside the gene matches: 9.

V gene TRBV7-3 combines with J gene TRBJ2-5; no clear D gene. Trimming cost V 4 bases and J 4 bases, with 10 bases left between them. Per germline, CDR1 SGHTA and CDR2 FQGTGA. The length of the CDR3 is 13 residues. The CDR3 DNA reads TGTGCCAGCAGCTCTAGATCTGGAGAGACCCAGTACTTC. This gives the protein CASSSRSGETQYF.

The CDR3 nucleotides are TGTGCCAGCAGTTACGAGGCTGTCTCTTGGACCGGGGAGCTGTTTTTT. Its protein is CASSYEAVSWTGELFF. V gene TRBV6-5 combines with J gene TRBJ2-2; D is ambiguous. V lost 2 bases and J 5 bases, leaving 15 bases between the germline ends. Germline V gives CDR1 MNHEY, CDR2 SVGAGI. This CDR3 has 16 amino acids.

The rearrangement joins TRBV29-1 to TRBJ1-1; no definite D call. Germline V gene lookup returns CDR1 SQVTM and CDR2 ANQGSEA. The V gene lost 7 bases and the J gene lost 7 bases, with 19 bases spanning the gap. The CDR3 is 13 residues long. CDR3 sequence: CSATGSGKLEAFF. CDR3 DNA sequence: TGCAGCGCTACGGGCTCGGGTAAACTTGAAGCTTTCTTT.

V gene TRBV13 combines with J gene TRBJ2-3; 8 positions agree with TRBD2. This CDR3 is 16 amino acids long. CDR1 is PRHDT, CDR2 FYEKMQ, per germline (reference sequence). After removal of 7 bases from V and 2 bases from J, the junction contained 11 bases not matched to a gene. CDR3 protein: CASTGRGGSHTDTQYF. The DNA for the CDR3 is TGTGCCAGCACCGGGAGGGGAGGTTCTCACACAGATACGCAGTATTTT.

The chain couples TRBV11-1 to TRBJ2-7; tentatively, D is TRBD1 (5 bases). Germline CDR1 is SGHAT and CDR2 is FQDESV (reference sequence). This CDR3 region has 15 residues. Trimming cost V 5 bases and J 4 bases, with 18 bases left between them. The CDR3 sequence: CASSPAAGLGYEQYF. The CDR3 nucleotides are TGTGCCAGCAGCCCGGCGGCAGGGTTAGGGTACGAGCAGTACTTC.

This chain connects TRBV10-3 to TRBJ1-2, with D perhaps TRBD1 (5 bases). This CDR3 is 14 amino acids long. Looked up from germline, CDR1 is ENHRY and CDR2 is SYGVKD. Trimming removed 4 bases from V and 2 bases from J, with 11 bases in between. The CDR3 DNA is TGTGCCATCAGTGGGGGGACGGTGAACTATGGCTACACCTTC. Residues: CAISGGTVNYGYTF.

The chain uses TRBV6-6 and TRBJ2-7; D possibly uses TRBD1 or TRBD2 (5 bases each). V lost 8 bases and J lost 0, with 14 bases in between. Looked up from germline, CDR1 is MNHNY and CDR2 is SVGAGI (reference sequence). CDR3 length: 14 residues. The CDR3 here is CASRDPFLSYEQYF. As DNA, the CDR3 is TGTGCCAGCCGGGACCCTTTCCTCTCCTACGAGCAGTACTTC.

The DNA of the CDR3 is TGCAGTGCTAGTTCTCATCAGCCCCAGCATTTT. As protein: CSASSHQPQHF. The V gene is TRBV20-1, the J gene TRBJ1-5; no clear D. CDR3 length: 11 residues. V was pared by 3 bases and J by 5 bases, with 5 bases between. Germline CDR1 and CDR2: DFQATT and SNEGSKA (reference sequence).

The chain recombines TRBV30 with TRBJ2-5; TRBD1 or TRBD2 may be the D gene (6 bases each). The ends were cut back, 0 bases at V and 4 bases at J, with 15 bases in the middle. The germline V gene has CDR1 GTSNPN and CDR2 SVGIG (reference sequence). The CDR3 has 15 amino acids. CDR3: CAWSVYGGPGETQYF. CDR3 in DNA: TGTGCCTGGAGTGTATATGGGGGGCCTGGAGAGACCCAGTACTTC.

The chain joins TRBV7-2 to TRBJ1-4; D unresolved. The CDR3 has 15 residues. V lost 10 bases and J lost 0, with 15 bases in between. Germline V lookup: CDR1 SGHTA, CDR2 FQGNSA. As DNA, the CDR3 is TGTGCCACCTCCATCCTGGGGACAACTAATGAAAAACTGTTTTTT. It specifies CATSILGTTNEKLFF. Full variable domain (outside the CDR3, taken from reference TRBV7-2 and TRBJ1-4): GAGVSQSPSNKVTEKGKDVELRCDPISGHTALYWYRQSLGQGLEFLIYFQGNSAPDKSGLPSDRFSAERTGGSVSTLTIQRTQQEDSAVYLCATSILGTTNEKLFFGSGTQLSVL.

The chain combines TRBV11-1 with TRBJ1-2, with TRBD1 matching over 8 bases. J was trimmed by 4 bases and V by 6 bases; bases with no gene match: 4. CDR1 SGHAT and CDR2 FQDESV come from the germline V gene (reference sequence). CDR3 length: 13 residues. CDR3 coding DNA: TGTGCCAGCAGGATGACAGGGGCCTATGGCTACACCTTC. Translating gives CASRMTGAYGYTF. The full variable domain, completed using reference TRBV11-1 and TRBJ1-2, is EAEVAQSPRYKITEKSQAVAFWCDPISGHATLYWYRQILGQGPELLVQFQDESVVDDSQLPKDRFSAERLKGVDSTLKIQPAELGDSAMYLCASRMTGAYGYTFGSGTRLTVV.

The chain joins TRBV16 to TRBJ2-1; D not resolved. CDR1 KGHSY and CDR2 FQNENV come from the germline V gene. Trimming took off 4 bases at V and 7 bases at J, with 11 bases between the two ends. The CDR3 consists of 13 residues. CDR3: CASSPERTNEQFF. The CDR3, as DNA: TGTGCCAGCAGCCCCGAACGGACGAATGAGCAGTTCTTC. Using reference TRBV16 and TRBJ2-1 for the parts outside the CDR3, the full variable domain is GEEVAQTPKHLVRGEGQKAKLYCAPIKGHSYVFWYQQVLKNEFKFLISFQNENVFDETGMPKERFSAKCLPNSPCSLEIQATKLEDSAVYFCASSPERTNEQFFGPGTRLTVL.

The chain links TRBV9 to TRBJ2-1; a weak D match, TRBD2 (5 bases). From germline, CDR1 is SGDLS and CDR2 YYNGEE. This CDR3 has 14 residues. The germline V and J ends were trimmed by 4 bases and 12 bases, with 20 bases remaining between them. As DNA, the CDR3 is TGTGCCAGCAGCACCCCCCCGGACGGTCGGGGGCAGTTCTTC. Its protein product is CASSTPPDGRGQFF.

This clone occurred a few times. The V and J genes are TRBV4-1 and TRBJ1-5; 7 nucleotides align to TRBD1. The CDR3 loop spans 14 amino acids. Per germline, CDR1 MGHRA and CDR2 YSYEKL. Trimming took 4 bases from V and 7 from J; bases not matched to a gene: 7. CDR3 sequence: CASSRQGRGQPQHF. CDR3 nucleotides: TGCGCCAGCAGCCGACAGGGTCGGGGACAGCCCCAGCATTTT.